This TCR beta chain stems from a study of blood T cell repertoires in COVID-19. About the research overall: The United States, Italy and Spain supplied acute and convalescent COVID-19 samples. PBMCs, B-cell-depleted T cells, or T cells provided the cDNA or gDNA that made up the material.

This CDR3 has 12 amino acids. Germline V CDR1 and CDR2: LGHDT, YNNKEL (reference sequence). With 1 base removed from V and 7 bases from J, the gap between germline ends came to 7 bases. Study processing details: By means of reference gene primer amplification, nucleated cell counts were estimated. Libraries were prepared by immunoSEQ multiplex PCR; TCRdb keeps only in-frame clonotypes and omits some of them. V and J calls and clone size are copied from that table; D and trimming were computed from the DNA. The sample carries roughly 300,000 clones, roughly 85% recorded once. Sample: peripheral blood. This receptor was taken from a human donor in a cohort sampled during active COVID-19. This chain joins TRBV3-1 (or the pseudogene TRBV3-2) and TRBJ1-1; no reliable D call. CDR3 coding DNA: TGTGCCAGCAGCCAAGTCGTCGGTGAAGCTTTCTTT. Translated, it gives CASSQVVGEAFF.